Listed below are T cell receptor beta chains from one sample, sequenced in a study of T cell responses to AZD1222 COVID-19 vaccine. TCRdb's table, derived via immunoSEQ multiplex PCR, lists solely in-frame clones and lacks some. This repertoire shows 250,000 to 300,000 clones, approximately 94% found once; its top ten account for around 0.58%. Sequenced here: peripheral blood, sampled 28 days after the second AZD1222 dose. The source is an adult who received the AZD1222 COVID-19 vaccine. Each CDR3 is given without its conserved first and last residue. A D gene is named only where the DNA matches it firmly. Clone size is shown for a subset of rows, as once, few, many or a class of expanded clone.

>NA|TRBJ2-1|NA|TRBV11-1
ASSRPDGDNEQF
>NA|TRBJ1-5|NA|TRBV25-1
ASSPEIDRRVKAAQH
>once|TRBJ2-7|NA|TRBV5-1
ASRDHGGSGYEQY
>NA|TRBJ1-5|NA|TRBV21-1
ASSRAVIGTKRRNQPQH
>NA|TRBJ1-2|TRBD1|TRBV7-3
ASSQGTDYGYT
>NA|TRBJ1-4|NA|TRBV15
ATSGDRPNEKLF
>NA|TRBJ2-3|TRBD2|TRBV28
ASSLAGGSDTQY
>NA|TRBJ2-3|NA|TRBV6-5
ASRRGQSTDTQY
>NA|TRBJ2-3|TRBD1|TRBV5-1
ASSQGQGPDTQY
>NA|TRBJ1-2|NA|TRBV28
ASAVRGAFYGYT
>NA|TRBJ2-7|NA|TRBV6-5
ASSYSSGVPYEQY
>NA|TRBJ2-1|TRBD2|TRBV2
ASSNLAGGPHEQF
>NA|TRBJ2-7|TRBD1|TRBV7-9
ASSSGTGNYEQY
>NA|TRBJ2-3|TRBD2|TRBV28
ASRTTSGITDTQY
>NA|TRBJ2-3|NA|TRBV11-1
ASSPHVGAGDTQY
>NA|TRBJ1-1|NA|TRBV2
ASSALGQGNTEAF
>NA|TRBJ2-7|NA|TRBV15
ATSETPAGDEQY
>once|TRBJ2-5|NA|TRBV28
ASSLRGRETQY
>once|TRBJ2-3|TRBD2|TRBV4-1
ASSRDLGGFADTQY
>NA|TRBJ1-1|NA|TRBV11-2
ASSLQGYAEAF
>once|TRBJ1-2|NA|TRBV28
ASNSGPDGYT
>once|TRBJ2-7|TRBD1|TRBV4-1
ASSQDDREIYEQY
>NA|TRBJ2-5|NA|TRBV12-5
ASALGQETQY
>NA|TRBJ2-3|TRBD2|TRBV13
ASSPSGGSDTQY
>NA|TRBJ1-2|NA|TRBV28
ASSLPTGRIDGYT
>NA|TRBJ1-5|NA|TRBV7-8
ASSLYGPGRGNQPQH
>NA|TRBJ2-5|NA|TRBV10-1
ASPEGGVDDGKDQY
>NA|TRBJ2-2|TRBD2|TRBV11-3
ASSLVAGDLTGELF
>NA|TRBJ1-5|NA|TRBV27
ASSAGGPGQPQH
>NA|TRBJ1-5|NA|TRBV29-1
SVQENSNQPQH
>few|TRBJ1-1|TRBD1|TRBV18
ASSPRDSREAF
>NA|TRBJ2-4|NA|TRBV28
ASSQGSLPRY
>NA|TRBJ2-2|TRBD2|TRBV7-2
ASSPSGMHTGELF
>NA|TRBJ2-7|TRBD1|TRBV29-1
SVKRDRALSEQY
>NA|TRBJ1-1|NA|TRBV24-1
ATSEYGHRAF
>NA|TRBJ1-2|TRBD1|TRBV6-1
ASSVSGTGLRYGYT
>NA|TRBJ2-7|TRBD1|TRBV29-1
SAGGSSSYEQY
>NA|TRBJ2-5|NA|TRBV28
ASSLWGTRGRETQY
>NA|TRBJ2-7|NA|TRBV14
ASSQEVWGFEQY
>once|TRBJ2-1|TRBD2|TRBV5-4
ASSTGLAGGNEQF
>NA|TRBJ1-4|NA|TRBV7-2
ASSPGGLNEKLF
>NA|TRBJ2-5|NA|TRBV4-2
ASSLEDSPRDRTQY
>NA|TRBJ2-3|TRBD2|TRBV27
ASSPSLGSGGGYTQY
>NA|TRBJ2-2|NA|TRBV5-1
ASNQDPNTGELF
>few|TRBJ1-3|TRBD1|TRBV10-3
AISEFQGATSGNTIY
>NA|TRBJ2-1|TRBD1|TRBV19
ASSPGGTGLNDEQF
>NA|TRBJ2-7|NA|TRBV2
ASRSGLPSYEQY
>NA|TRBJ1-2|NA|TRBV7-9
ASSLGDYGYT
>NA|TRBJ1-5|NA|TRBV28
ASSLVRGSQPQH
>NA|TRBJ2-5|NA|TRBV20-1
SATEETQY
>NA|TRBJ1-1|TRBD1|TRBV7-9
ASRHRGLDTEAF
>NA|TRBJ1-2|NA|TRBV28
ASTLRGTNYGYT
>few|TRBJ1-1|NA|TRBV18
ASSPIRGDGTEAF
>NA|TRBJ1-2|TRBD1|TRBV2
ASSRGGDRALYGYT
>NA|TRBJ2-7|NA|TRBV19
ASSRDITYEQY
>NA|TRBJ1-1|NA|TRBV19
ASLPRADTEAF
>NA|TRBJ1-1|NA|TRBV18
ASSPLNTEAF
>NA|TRBJ1-1|NA|TRBV2
ASSYLPGRAEAF
>NA|TRBJ2-1|TRBD2|TRBV5-4
ASSPTGGARNEQF